The rows below give T cell receptor beta chains drawn from one sample of a study of shared clonotypes between healthy human individuals. The repertoire was sequenced with immunoSEQ multiplex PCR; TCRdb's copy has only in-frame clones and lacks some. Of under 650,000 clones listed, around 96% were seen once; the top ten hold about 0.064%. Sequenced: naive CD4+ T cells sorted from blood. The source is a woman aged 25-40 years in good health. The CDR3 runs from the conserved cysteine through the conserved F or W. Fields, in order: clone size, D gene, J gene, V gene, CDR3 DNA, CDR3 protein. The D gene is left open where the match is weak. The size entry is marked missing in some rows and otherwise reads once, few, many or a size class.

size: once
D: NA
J: TRBJ2-3
V: TRBV19
DNA: TGTGCCAGTAGTATAAATGGGCTCACAGATACGCAGTATTTT
CDR3: CASSINGLTDTQYF

size: NA
D: TRBD2
J: TRBJ2-1
V: TRBV4-2
DNA: TGTGCCAGCAGCCAACTAGGGACTAGCGGGGGGTACAATGAGCAGTTCTTC
CDR3: CASSQLGTSGGYNEQFF

size: NA
D: NA
J: TRBJ1-2
V: TRBV28
DNA: TGTGCCAGCAGTCCCGGACAGAGCTATGGCTACACCTTC
CDR3: CASSPGQSYGYTF

size: NA
D: NA
J: TRBJ2-7
V: TRBV11-2
DNA: TGTGCCAGCAGCTTAGGTCGGGAAGCCCTCGAGCAGTACTTC
CDR3: CASSLGREALEQYF

size: NA
D: NA
J: TRBJ2-7
V: TRBV27
DNA: TGTGCCAGCCACCATCCAGGACAAGCCCCCTACGAGCAGTACTTC
CDR3: CASHHPGQAPYEQYF

size: NA
D: NA
J: TRBJ2-2
V: TRBV19
DNA: TGTGCCAGTACACCGTTTAGCGTCAGTAACACCGGGGAGCTGTTTTTT
CDR3: CASTPFSVSNTGELFF

size: NA
D: NA
J: TRBJ1-1
V: TRBV7-8
DNA: TGTGCCAGCAGCATAAGCTGGCCCGAAGCTTTCTTT
CDR3: CASSISWPEAFF

size: NA
D: NA
J: TRBJ2-2
V: TRBV29-1
DNA: TGCAGCGTACTTTCAAACCCCGGGGAGCTGTTTTTT
CDR3: CSVLSNPGELFF

size: NA
D: NA
J: TRBJ2-5
V: TRBV29-1
DNA: TGCAGCGTCCCGTCAGCGGGCGACCAAGAGACCCAGTACTTC
CDR3: CSVPSAGDQETQYF

size: NA
D: TRBD2
J: TRBJ2-7
V: TRBV5-3
DNA: TGTGCCAGAAGCTTGGCCCCTAGCGGGAGAAACGAGCAGTACTTC
CDR3: CARSLAPSGRNEQYF

size: once
D: NA
J: TRBJ2-7
V: TRBV18
DNA: TGTGCCAGCTCACCCGCAGGAACCTACGAGCAGTACTTC
CDR3: CASSPAGTYEQYF

size: once
D: NA
J: TRBJ1-2
V: TRBV19
DNA: TGTGCCAGTAGTATCGATTCTAGGGCATCCCGCTACACCTTC
CDR3: CASSIDSRASRYTF

size: NA
D: NA
J: TRBJ1-2
V: TRBV29-1
DNA: TGCAGCGGATCCTACATGGCCCCGGGGAGGTATGGCTACACCTTC
CDR3: CSGSYMAPGRYGYTF

size: NA
D: NA
J: TRBJ2-2
V: TRBV5-8
DNA: TGTGCCAGCAGCTTCCAGAGTCTCCCCGGGGAGCTGTTTTTT
CDR3: CASSFQSLPGELFF

size: NA
D: NA
J: TRBJ1-3
V: TRBV6-1
DNA: TGTGCCAGCCTTTTGGGATCTGGAAACACCATATATTTT
CDR3: CASLLGSGNTIYF

size: NA
D: TRBD2
J: TRBJ2-7
V: TRBV5-6
DNA: TGTGCCAGCAGCTTGAATTTAGCGGGCCTAAAGGAGCAGTACTTC
CDR3: CASSLNLAGLKEQYF

size: NA
D: TRBD2
J: TRBJ2-7
V: TRBV19
DNA: TGTGCCACTAAGGCGTCATACTTAGCGGGAGATGACGAGCAGTACTTC
CDR3: CATKASYLAGDDEQYF

size: NA
D: NA
J: TRBJ2-1
V: TRBV6-4
DNA: TGTGCCAGCAGTCGAACCCAGCGGAGCTCCTACAATGAGCAGTTCTTC
CDR3: CASSRTQRSSYNEQFF

size: NA
D: TRBD1
J: TRBJ1-5
V: TRBV5-6
DNA: TGTGCCAACAGCGTCACAGGGGGGGGTCAGCCCCAGCATTTT
CDR3: CANSVTGGGQPQHF

size: NA
D: TRBD2
J: TRBJ2-7
V: TRBV18
DNA: TGTGCCAGCTCACCTGGACTAGCGTCCAACGAGCAGTACTTC
CDR3: CASSPGLASNEQYF

size: NA
D: NA
J: TRBJ2-7
V: TRBV11-2
DNA: TGTGCCAGCAGCTTAGGTACTATTTACGAGCAGTACTTC
CDR3: CASSLGTIYEQYF

size: NA
D: TRBD2
J: TRBJ2-1
V: TRBV7-9
DNA: TGTGCCAGCAGCTTAAGGGGGACTAGCGGCTACAATGAGCAGTTCTTC
CDR3: CASSLRGTSGYNEQFF

size: NA
D: NA
J: TRBJ1-5
V: TRBV6-1
DNA: TGTGCCAGCAGTGAAGTGGGGTATCAGCCCCAGCATTTT
CDR3: CASSEVGYQPQHF

size: NA
D: NA
J: TRBJ2-1
V: TRBV30
DNA: TGTGCCTGGAGTGTACTCGGGAGCTCCTACAATGAGCAGTTCTTC
CDR3: CAWSVLGSSYNEQFF

size: NA
D: NA
J: TRBJ1-5
V: TRBV5-1
DNA: TGCGCCAGCAGCCCCGGTAGGGGGGATCAGCCCCAGCATTTT
CDR3: CASSPGRGDQPQHF

size: once
D: TRBD2
J: TRBJ2-1
V: TRBV28
DNA: TGTGCCAGCAGTTTATGGACGACTAGCGGGGGCCCACCGCTACTTAATGAGCAGTTCTTC
CDR3: CASSLWTTSGGPPLLNEQFF

size: NA
D: NA
J: TRBJ2-1
V: TRBV7-9
DNA: TGTGCCAGCAGCTTTATCTACAATGAGCAGTTCTTC
CDR3: CASSFIYNEQFF

size: NA
D: TRBD1
J: TRBJ1-1
V: TRBV10-2
DNA: TGCGCCAGCAGTGAAGGCAGGGGGACTGAAGCTTTCTTT
CDR3: CASSEGRGTEAFF

size: NA
D: NA
J: TRBJ1-1
V: TRBV18
DNA: TGTGCCAGCTCGCGCCAGGACCGAGAAGTTTTCTTT
CDR3: CASSRQDREVFF

size: once
D: NA
J: TRBJ1-2
V: TRBV2
DNA: TGTGCCAGCAGTTACTCACGGGAGCCCGGGGGCTACACCTTC
CDR3: CASSYSREPGGYTF

size: NA
D: TRBD2
J: TRBJ2-3
V: TRBV5-4
DNA: TGTGCCAGCAGCGTGACTAGCGGGAGGGCAGATACGCAGTATTTT
CDR3: CASSVTSGRADTQYF

size: NA
D: NA
J: TRBJ2-7
V: TRBV7-2
DNA: TGTGCCAGCAGCTCCAGCGGCTATAACTCCTACGAGCAGTACTTC
CDR3: CASSSSGYNSYEQYF

size: NA
D: TRBD2
J: TRBJ2-3
V: TRBV11-3
DNA: TGTGCCAGCAGCATGGGACTAGCGGGAGTGGCAGATACGCAGTATTTT
CDR3: CASSMGLAGVADTQYF

size: NA
D: TRBD2
J: TRBJ2-7
V: TRBV28
DNA: TGTGCCAGCGGACTAGCGGGATCACGCAATGACTTC
CDR3: CASGLAGSRNDF

size: NA
D: TRBD2
J: TRBJ2-2
V: TRBV27
DNA: TGTGCCAGCTTCCACCCGAGGGGACTAGCGGGAGTATATATGCCCGCCGCCGGGGAGCTGTTTTTT
CDR3: CASFHPRGLAGVYMPAAGELFF

size: NA
D: TRBD1
J: TRBJ1-5
V: TRBV7-9
DNA: TGTGCCAGCAGCTTAGGACAGGGTAGCAATCAGCCCCAGCATTTT
CDR3: CASSLGQGSNQPQHF

size: NA
D: NA
J: TRBJ2-3
V: TRBV5-5
DNA: TGTGCCAGCAGCTACATCTTGGCGGCGGGGGATACGCAGTATTTT
CDR3: CASSYILAAGDTQYF